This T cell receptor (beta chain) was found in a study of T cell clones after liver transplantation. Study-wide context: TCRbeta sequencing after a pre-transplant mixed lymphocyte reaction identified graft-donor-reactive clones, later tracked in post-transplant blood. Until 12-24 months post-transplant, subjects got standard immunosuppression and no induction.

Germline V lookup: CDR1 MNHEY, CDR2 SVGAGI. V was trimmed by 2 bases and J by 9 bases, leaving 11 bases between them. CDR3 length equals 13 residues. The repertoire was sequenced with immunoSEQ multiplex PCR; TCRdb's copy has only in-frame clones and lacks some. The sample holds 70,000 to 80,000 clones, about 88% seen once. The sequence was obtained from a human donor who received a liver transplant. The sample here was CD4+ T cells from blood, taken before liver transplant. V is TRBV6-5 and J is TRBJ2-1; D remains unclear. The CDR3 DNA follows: TGTGCCAGCAGTTACCCCCCCTGGGCTGAGCAGTTCTTC. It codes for CASSYPPWAEQFF.